The 8 T cell receptor beta chains below come from one sample, sequenced in a study of T cells after yellow fever vaccination. Using its own MiXCR run on the 5' RACE reads, TCRdb lists one record per CDR3 protein. The sample lists 350,000 to 450,000 distinct CDR3 sequences, 6.2% occurring once. The source was PBMCs, collected 5 days after the yellow fever booster vaccination. These receptors came from a man younger than 45 who received the YFV17D yellow fever vaccine.

Only a few counts were recorded for this clonotype. The rearrangement joins TRBV29-1 to TRBJ1-2, with TRBD1 as a possible D gene (6 bases). Trimming took 6 bases from V and 3 from J, leaving 8 bases between them. Germline CDR1 is SQVTM and CDR2 is ANQGSEA. The CDR3 extends over 11 amino acids. CDR3 nucleotide sequence: TGCAGCGTAAGGACAGACTATGGCTACACCTTC. Its translation: CSVRTDYGYTF.

This clonotype has a count of ten or more. This rearrangement joins TRBV20-1 to TRBJ1-5, with a weak D call TRBD1 (5 bases). The CDR3 has 19 amino acids. Trimming stripped 3 bases from V and 3 bases from J, with 27 bases between. CDR1 and CDR2 (germline): DFQATT, SNEGSKA (reference sequence). In DNA form, the CDR3 reads TGCAGTGCTAGGGGGTTTCGAGACAGTCACCCCACCCCCAATCAGCCCCAGCATTTT. This encodes CSARGFRDSHPTPNQPQHF.

This clonotype was counted many times. The chain is built from TRBV7-2 and TRBJ2-4; perhaps TRBD2 as D (6 bases). Germline CDR1 reads SGHTA; CDR2 reads FQGNSA. The CDR3 length is 11 residues. V was trimmed by 5 bases and J by 10 bases, leaving 9 bases between them. CDR3 amino acids: CASSGSGIQYF. CDR3 DNA: TGTGCCAGCAGCGGTAGCGGAATTCAGTACTTC.

This clonotype appeared a few times. The chain carries TRBV29-1 and TRBJ2-1, with D hard to call. There are 15 residues in the CDR3. Trimming took 1 base from V and 3 from J, leaving 13 bases between them. Looked up from germline, CDR1 is SQVTM and CDR2 is ANQGSEA. The CDR3 DNA follows: TGCAGCGTTGAAGGATTCGGCGCAAACTACAATGAGCAGTTCTTC. Residues: CSVEGFGANYNEQFF.

This clonotype has a count of ten or more. The chain joins TRBV7-2 to TRBJ2-5; TRBD1 agrees at 10 bases. The CDR3 runs 14 residues. The germline gives CDR1 SGHTA, CDR2 FQGNSA. Trimming removed 6 bases from V and 4 bases from J; junction bases left unmatched: 5. CDR3 sequence reads: CASSRQGAGETQYF. The CDR3 DNA sequence: TGTGCCAGCAGTAGACAGGGGGCGGGAGAGACCCAGTACTTC.

The chain recombines TRBV6-5 with TRBJ2-1, with 11 bases identical to TRBD1. This CDR3 contains 18 residues. Per the germline V gene, CDR1 is MNHEY and CDR2 is SVGAGI. Trimming cost V 2 bases and J 4 bases; bases outside gene matches: 10. This CDR3 reads CASSYGFLGQGGYNEQFF. CDR3 coding DNA: TGTGCCAGCAGTTACGGGTTCCTGGGACAGGGGGGTTACAATGAGCAGTTCTTC.

This clonotype was seen only a few times. CDR3: CASTPDGTEAFF. The CDR3 region has the DNA TGTGCCAGCACCCCCGACGGGACAGAAGCTTTCTTT. V is TRBV12-3 or TRBV12-4 and J is TRBJ1-1, with D perhaps TRBD1 (6 bases). The CDR3 length is 12 residues. V lost 7 bases, J lost 8 bases, and 14 bases lay in between.

This clonotype was picked up a small number of times. This rearrangement joins TRBV12-3 or TRBV12-4 to TRBJ2-1, with 9 bases matching TRBD1. Trimming took 5 bases from V and 8 from J; bases not matched to a gene: 13. The CDR3 loop spans 16 amino acids. CDR3 DNA: TGTGCCAGCAGTGCCAATCCCGGGACAGGGCGCGATGAGCAGTTCTTC. Translation gives CASSANPGTGRDEQFF.